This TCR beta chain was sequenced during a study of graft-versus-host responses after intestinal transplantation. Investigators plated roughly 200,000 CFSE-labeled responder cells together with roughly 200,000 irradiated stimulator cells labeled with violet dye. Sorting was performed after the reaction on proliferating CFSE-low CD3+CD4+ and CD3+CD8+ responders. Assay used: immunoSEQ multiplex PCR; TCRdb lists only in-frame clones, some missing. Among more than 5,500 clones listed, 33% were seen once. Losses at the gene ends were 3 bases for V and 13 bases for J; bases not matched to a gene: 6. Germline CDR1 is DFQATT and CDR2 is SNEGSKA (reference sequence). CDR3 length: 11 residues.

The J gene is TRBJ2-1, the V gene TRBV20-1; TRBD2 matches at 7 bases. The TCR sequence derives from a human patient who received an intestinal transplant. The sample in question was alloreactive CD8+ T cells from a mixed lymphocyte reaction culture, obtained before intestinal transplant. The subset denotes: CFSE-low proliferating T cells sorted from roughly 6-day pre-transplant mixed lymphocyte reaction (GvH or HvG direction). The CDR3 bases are TGCAGTGCTAGTATCAGGACTAGACAGTTCTTC. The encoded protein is CSASIRTRQFF.